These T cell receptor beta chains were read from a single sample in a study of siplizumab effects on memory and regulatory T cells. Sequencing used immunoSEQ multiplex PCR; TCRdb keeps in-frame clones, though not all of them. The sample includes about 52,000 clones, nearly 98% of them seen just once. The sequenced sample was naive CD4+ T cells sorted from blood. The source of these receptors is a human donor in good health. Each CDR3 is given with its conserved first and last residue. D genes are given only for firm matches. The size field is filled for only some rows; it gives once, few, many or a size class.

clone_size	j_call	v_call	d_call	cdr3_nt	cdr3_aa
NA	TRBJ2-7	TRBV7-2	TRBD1	TGTGCCAGCAGACCAGGGGGCGTCTACGAGCAGTACTTC	CASRPGGVYEQYF
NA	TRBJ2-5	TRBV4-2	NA	TGTGCCAGCAGCCAAGAGACCGCAGGGAGGGGGATCGAGACCCAGTACTTC	CASSQETAGRGIETQYF
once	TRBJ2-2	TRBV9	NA	TGTGCCAGCAGCTTTACTTCCACCGGGGAGCTGTTTTTT	CASSFTSTGELFF
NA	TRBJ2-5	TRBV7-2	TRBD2	TGTGCCAGCAGCGCGAATAGCGGGGGGACCCAAGAGACCCAGTACTTC	CASSANSGGTQETQYF
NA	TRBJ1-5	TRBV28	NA	TGTGCCAGCAGTTTATCCCCCAGCCATGGGCCCCAGCATTTT	CASSLSPSHGPQHF
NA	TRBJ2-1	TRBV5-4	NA	TGTGCCAGCTTTAACCAGACAAGACCTCGGCAGTTCTTC	CASFNQTRPRQFF
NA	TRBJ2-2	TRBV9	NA	TGTGCCAGCAGCGTAGGAGGCGTCACCGGGGAGCTGTTTTTT	CASSVGGVTGELFF
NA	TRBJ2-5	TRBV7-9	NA	TGTGCCAGCAGACACGGGACACGGGAGACCCAGTACTTC	CASRHGTRETQYF
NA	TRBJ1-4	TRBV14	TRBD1	TGTGCCAGCAGCCGGGACAGGGGATGGGCCGAAAAACTGTTTTTT	CASSRDRGWAEKLFF
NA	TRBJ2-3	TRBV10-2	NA	TGCGCCAGCAGTGACGGGCGGGGTAGCACAGATACGCAGTATTTT	CASSDGRGSTDTQYF
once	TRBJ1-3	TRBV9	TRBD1	TGTGCCAGCAGCGTAACAGACAGGGGGTCAACTGGAAACACCATATATTTT	CASSVTDRGSTGNTIYF
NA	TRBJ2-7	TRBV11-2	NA	TGTGCCAGCAGCTTAGTTTGGGATTCGGGGGAGCAGTACTTC	CASSLVWDSGEQYF
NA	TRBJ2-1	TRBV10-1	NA	TGCGCCAGCAGTGAGGGGCGGGCGGGATCCTACAATGAGCAGTTCTTC	CASSEGRAGSYNEQFF
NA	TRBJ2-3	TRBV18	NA	TGTGCCAGCTCACCGGGCGGGACAGCCACAGATACGCAGTATTTT	CASSPGGTATDTQYF
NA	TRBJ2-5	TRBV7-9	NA	TGTGCCAGCAGCTTAGGACAAGGAGAGACCCAGTACTTC	CASSLGQGETQYF
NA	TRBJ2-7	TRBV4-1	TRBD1	TGCGCCAGCAGCCAAGCGGGACAGCCGGAGCCGGAGCAGTACTTC	CASSQAGQPEPEQYF
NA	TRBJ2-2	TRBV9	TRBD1	TGTGCCAGCAGCCCGAGAGGTACAGGGGGGACACTGAACACCGGGGAGCTGTTTTTT	CASSPRGTGGTLNTGELFF
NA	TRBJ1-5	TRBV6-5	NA	TGTGCCAGCAGTCGGGATCTACGGGAGCAGCCCCAGCATTTT	CASSRDLREQPQHF
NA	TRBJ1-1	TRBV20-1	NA	TGCAGTGCTAGAGAGGCAGGGTGGGCCTTT	CSAREAGWAF
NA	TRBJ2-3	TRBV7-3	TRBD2	TGTGCCAGCAGCTTAGCGGGAGGCACAGATACGCAGTATTTT	CASSLAGGTDTQYF
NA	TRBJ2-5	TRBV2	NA	TGTACCAGCAGTGGGGAGACCCAGTACTTC	CTSSGETQYF
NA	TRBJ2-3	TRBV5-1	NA	TGCGCCAGCAGCTTGGTCGGCCAGGACACAGATACGCAGTATTTT	CASSLVGQDTDTQYF